The 26 T cell receptor beta chains below come from one sample, sequenced in a study of T cell repertoires in cytomegalovirus infection. One entry per CDR3 protein results from TCRdb running MiXCR on the reads. Here the sample spans fewer than 400,000 distinct CDR3 sequences, less than 20% being singletons. Sequencing was carried out using PBMCs. These receptor sequences come from a human donor in good health (CMV status not recorded). Some clones in this sample may be carry-over from other donors' samples.

This clonotype was found many times. V and J are TRBV6-6 and TRBJ2-7; D gene uncertain. The CDR3 is 15 residues long. Germline V gene lookup returns CDR1 MNHNY and CDR2 SVGAGI (reference sequence). Trimming took 0 bases from V and 3 from J, leaving 12 bases between them. The CDR3 sequence: CASSYSINLDYEQYF. CDR3 bases: TGTGCCAGCAGTTACTCCATCAACTTGGACTACGAGCAGTACTTC.

A note on this clonotype: The junction differs from germline at one of its ends, possibly a read error. The chain carries TRBV6-6 and TRBJ1-6; D unresolved. The CDR3 is made up of 15 amino acids. Per the germline V gene, CDR1 is MNHNY and CDR2 is SVGAGI (reference sequence). In DNA form, the CDR3 reads TGTGCCAGCAGTTACAAGGGAGCTTTTAATTCACCCCCCCACTTT. Translation: CASSYKGAFNSPPHF.

This clonotype was observed at least ten times. The J gene is TRBJ1-4, the V gene TRBV7-2, with unresolved D. Trimming took off 3 bases at V and 4 bases at J, with 15 bases between the two ends. Germline V gene sequence: CDR1 SGHTA, CDR2 FQGNSA. The CDR3 is 16 amino acids. CDR3 sequence reads: CASSLSRAGFNEKLFF. CDR3 nucleotide sequence: TGTGCCAGCAGCTTGTCGAGGGCGGGGTTTAATGAAAAACTGTTTTTT.

The V call is TRBV12-3 or TRBV12-4, the J call TRBJ2-4; no firm D call. This CDR3 spans 12 amino acids. Between the trimmed V and J ends, which lost 6 bases and 5 bases, there was a span of 8 bases. The CDR3 DNA reads TGTGCCAGCAGGAGCCCCGAAAACATTCAGTACTTC. Its protein product is CASRSPENIQYF.

This clonotype was detected a few times. The chain carries TRBV20-1 and TRBJ2-1; 7 bases are a match to TRBD2. CDR1 and CDR2 (germline): DFQATT, SNEGSKA (reference sequence). The CDR3 extends over 15 amino acids. J was trimmed by 3 bases and V by 8 bases; bases with no gene match: 13. CDR3 sequence reads: CSCSGGGGVYNEQFF. CDR3 coding DNA: TGCAGTTGCAGTGGGGGGGGGGGAGTCTACAATGAGCAGTTCTTC.

This chain uses TRBV3-1 with TRBJ1-1; D is undetermined. Germline V gene sequence: CDR1 LGHDT, CDR2 YNNKEL (reference sequence). The V and J ends lost 1 base and 5 bases respectively, with 14 bases between them. This CDR3 is built from 15 residues. The CDR3 region has the DNA TGTGCCAGCAGCCAAGCCGTCACCGACGGTACTGAAGCTTTCTTT. Translation: CASSQAVTDGTEAFF.

The chain uses TRBV29-1 and TRBJ2-2; 7 nucleotides agree with TRBD1. Germline V gene data show CDR1 as SQVTM and CDR2 as ANQGSEA. The CDR3 consists of 15 residues. V shed 6 bases and J 3 bases; nucleotides not matched to a gene: 10. The DNA of the CDR3 is TGCAGCGTCGGGCGGGTAGGGGGCCACACCGGGGAGCTGTTTTTT. Residues: CSVGRVGGHTGELFF.

This clonotype was recorded a few times. For the CDR3, the DNA is TGTGCCAGCAGCTCACAACCGGGACTAGCGGGAGACGAGCAGTACTTC. This sequence encodes CASSSQPGLAGDEQYF. The J gene is TRBJ2-7, the V gene TRBV11-2; 14 bases align to TRBD2. With V trimmed by 4 bases and J by 5 bases, 7 bases remained unmatched. Germline CDR1 and CDR2: SGHAT and FQNNGV. This CDR3 spans 16 amino acids.

This clonotype was picked up many times. The V gene is TRBV2, the J gene TRBJ2-1, with TRBD2 matching 8 bases. Trimming took 3 bases from V and 3 from J; bases not matched to a gene: 4. The CDR3 is made up of 15 amino acids. Per the germline V gene, CDR1 is SNHLY and CDR2 is FYNNEI. The CDR3 DNA is TGTGCCAGCAGTGAGCGGGGGGCCGACTACAATGAGCAGTTCTTC. Translated, it gives CASSERGADYNEQFF.

This clonotype was seen many times. V is TRBV28 and J is TRBJ2-5; 8 bases map to TRBD1. Per germline, CDR1 MDHEN and CDR2 SYDVKM. The V gene end was trimmed by 6 bases and the J gene end by 5 bases; junction bases not matched to a gene: 11. The CDR3 extends over 15 amino acids. The CDR3 sequence is CASSLGGQGQETQYF. The CDR3 DNA follows: TGTGCCAGCAGCCTAGGTGGACAGGGTCAGGAGACCCAGTACTTC.

This clonotype has at least ten counts. This chain links TRBV12-3 or TRBV12-4 with TRBJ1-1, with TRBD1 as a possible D gene (5 bases). Trimming pared 5 bases from V and 2 bases from J, leaving 27 bases between. This CDR3 region has 19 residues. The CDR3: CASSPYPNRKGGLNTEAFF. In DNA form, the CDR3 reads TGTGCCAGCAGTCCTTACCCCAACAGGAAAGGAGGGTTAAACACTGAAGCTTTCTTT.

Concerning this clonotype itself: This could be a read error, since a much larger clone is one nucleotide away. CDR3 in amino acids: CASSLDTAFTSGELFF. In nucleotides, the CDR3 is TGTGCCAGCAGCCTCGATACGGCTTTTACGTCCGGGGAGCTGTTTTTT. This chain joins TRBV7-2 and TRBJ2-2; D uncertain. The V and J ends lost 5 bases and 6 bases respectively, with 19 bases between them. This CDR3 comprises 16 residues. The germline V gene has CDR1 SGHTA and CDR2 FQGNSA.

This clonotype has just a few counts. The rearrangement uses TRBV7-2 and TRBJ1-1, with D perhaps matching TRBD1 (6 bases). Deletions cut 7 bases from V and 1 base from J, with 16 bases between. This CDR3 is built from 15 residues. From germline, CDR1 is SGHTA and CDR2 FQGNSA. Here the CDR3 DNA reads TGTGCCAGCACGGCGGGGGGCCTTAAGAACACTGAAGCTTTCTTT. Translated, it gives CASTAGGLKNTEAFF.

This clonotype has a handful of counts. The J gene is TRBJ1-2, the V gene TRBV28; D not resolved. Germline assignment: CDR1 MDHEN and CDR2 SYDVKM. The CDR3 has 13 residues. Trimming took off 6 bases at V and 7 bases at J, with 15 bases between the two ends. CDR3 protein: CASSYGPGSGYTF. CDR3 nucleotides: TGTGCCAGCAGCTACGGCCCCGGGAGTGGCTACACCTTC.

The rearrangement uses TRBV4-1 and TRBJ1-3; the D is unclear. CDR1 is MGHRA and CDR2 is YSYEKL in the germline V gene. The V gene lost 0 bases and the J gene lost 8 bases, with 11 bases spanning the gap. The CDR3 spans 14 residues. The CDR3 bases are TGCGCCAGCAGCCAAGATCTCCTGATAGACACCATATATTTT. Residues: CASSQDLLIDTIYF.

In DNA form, the CDR3 reads TGTGCCAGCAGCTCGGCTAGCTTCAATGAGCAGTTCTTC. It specifies CASSSASFNEQFF. The rearrangement joins TRBV7-9 to TRBJ2-1, with D perhaps matching TRBD2 (5 bases). Per the germline V gene, CDR1 is SEHNR and CDR2 is FQNEAQ (reference sequence). V was clipped by 4 bases and J by 6 bases, with 10 bases between them. The CDR3 covers 13 residues.

This clonotype turned up a few times. This chain connects TRBV2 to TRBJ2-1, with 7 bases aligning to TRBD2. Looked up from germline, CDR1 is SNHLY and CDR2 is FYNNEI. J gave up 3 bases and V 4 bases, and 6 bases lay outside the gene matches. This CDR3 is 15 amino acids long. The DNA for the CDR3 is TGTGCCAGCAGTGCACGGGGGGTGGGCTACAATGAGCAGTTCTTC. It translates to CASSARGVGYNEQFF.

This clonotype was seen only a few times. The chain couples TRBV6-2 or TRBV6-3 to TRBJ1-2; maybe TRBD1 (5 bases). Trimming removed 2 bases from V and 7 bases from J, with 14 bases in between. From germline, CDR1 is MNHEY and CDR2 SVGEGT. The CDR3 length is 14 residues. The CDR3 reads CASSYVGALGGYTF. The CDR3 DNA reads TGTGCCAGCAGTTACGTCGGGGCTTTGGGTGGCTACACCTTC.

This clonotype was counted at least ten times. This chain connects TRBV7-2 to TRBJ2-4; 7 bases match TRBD1. The germline gives CDR1 SGHTA, CDR2 FQGNSA. The length of the CDR3 is 16 residues. The trim removed 5 bases at V and 0 bases at J, leaving 7 bases unmatched. This CDR3 reads CASSPSGTVAKNIQYF. DNA for the CDR3: TGTGCCAGCAGCCCATCAGGGACAGTAGCCAAAAACATTCAGTACTTC.

This chain links TRBV7-8 with TRBJ1-5; a possible D gene is TRBD1 (6 bases). V was trimmed by 0 bases and J by 7 bases, leaving 13 bases between them. The CDR3 totals 15 residues. CDR1 and CDR2 from the germline V gene are SGHVS and FQNEAQ. CDR3 region: CASSLATGYAQPQHF. The CDR3 nucleotides are TGTGCCAGCAGCTTAGCCACAGGGTACGCCCAGCCCCAGCATTTT.

The V call is TRBV12-3 or TRBV12-4, the J call TRBJ2-7; TRBD1 matches 7 bases. This CDR3 comprises 19 residues. The ends lost 4 bases at V and 4 bases at J; junction bases unmatched: 22. The CDR3 DNA sequence: TGTGCCAGCAGTTCTTCCAGCCAACCACCGGGACAGACGACATACGAGCAGTACTTC. Its protein is CASSSSSQPPGQTTYEQYF.

J is TRBJ1-6 and V is TRBV20-1; D not resolved. The length of the CDR3 is 16 residues. The germline V gene has CDR1 DFQATT and CDR2 SNEGSKA (reference sequence). The ends were cut back, 6 bases at V and 10 bases at J, with 25 bases in the middle. The CDR3 nucleotides are TGCAGTGCCAACCCGGCGACAATCCGACGATTGTCACCCCTCCACTTT. Its protein is CSANPATIRRLSPLHF.

This clonotype was seen a handful of times. This chain connects TRBV20-1 to TRBJ2-3; no clear D. Germline V gene sequence: CDR1 DFQATT, CDR2 SNEGSKA (reference sequence). The CDR3 sequence is 12 residues long. The V gene lost 2 bases and the J gene lost 2 bases, with 5 bases spanning the gap. The CDR3 coding sequence is TGCAGTGCTAGACGGAACACAGATACGCAGTATTTT. Its translation is CSARRNTDTQYF.

The chain is built from TRBV12-3 or TRBV12-4 and TRBJ2-7, with 8 bases fitting TRBD1. The CDR3 totals 15 residues. V gave up 6 bases and J gave up 5 bases; unmatched junction bases: 12. CDR3 DNA sequence: TGTGCCAGCAGCCCCGAGGGCAGGGGGCGGAACGAGCAGTACTTC. It specifies CASSPEGRGRNEQYF.

Ten or more counts support this clonotype. The CDR3 is CASSLVAGGRNEQFF. The DNA for the CDR3 is TGTGCCAGCAGCTTAGTCGCAGGGGGGCGCAATGAGCAGTTCTTC. This sequence joins TRBV7-2 and TRBJ2-1; tentative D call: TRBD1 (7 bases). The germline V gene has CDR1 SGHTA and CDR2 FQGNSA. The CDR3 covers 15 residues. Trimming removed 1 base at V and 6 bases at J, with 13 bases between.

The V gene is TRBV4-1, the J gene TRBJ2-3; the match to TRBD1 covers 8 bases. Trimming at V came to 1 base and at J to 4 bases, leaving 13 bases not matched to a gene. The length of the CDR3 is 18 residues. Germline V gene data show CDR1 as MGHRA and CDR2 as YSYEKL. Here the CDR3 DNA reads TGCGCCAGCAGCCAAGCCCGGGCGGGCAGGGGGCCATCAGATACGCAGTATTTT. Protein: CASSQARAGRGPSDTQYF.